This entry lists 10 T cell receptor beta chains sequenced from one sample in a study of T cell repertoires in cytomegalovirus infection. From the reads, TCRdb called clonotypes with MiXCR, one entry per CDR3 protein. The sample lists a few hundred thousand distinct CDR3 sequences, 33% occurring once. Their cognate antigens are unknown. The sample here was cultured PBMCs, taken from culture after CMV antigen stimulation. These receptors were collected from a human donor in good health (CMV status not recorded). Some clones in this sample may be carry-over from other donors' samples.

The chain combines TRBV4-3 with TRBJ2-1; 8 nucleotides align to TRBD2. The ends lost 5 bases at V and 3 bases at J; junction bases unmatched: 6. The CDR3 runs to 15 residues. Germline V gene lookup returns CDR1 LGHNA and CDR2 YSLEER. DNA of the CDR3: TGCGCCAGCAGCAAAGGAACTAGCGGCTACAATGAGCAGTTCTTC. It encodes CASSKGTSGYNEQFF.

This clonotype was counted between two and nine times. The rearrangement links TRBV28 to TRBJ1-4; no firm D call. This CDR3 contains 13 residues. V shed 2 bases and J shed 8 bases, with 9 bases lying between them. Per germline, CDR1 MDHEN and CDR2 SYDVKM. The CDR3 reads CASSLDALEKLFF. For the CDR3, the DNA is TGTGCCAGCAGTTTAGACGCCCTAGAAAAACTGTTTTTT.

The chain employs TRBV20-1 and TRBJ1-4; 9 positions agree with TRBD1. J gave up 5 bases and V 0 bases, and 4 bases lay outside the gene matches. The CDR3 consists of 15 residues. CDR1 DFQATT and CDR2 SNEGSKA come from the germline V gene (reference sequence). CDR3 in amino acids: CSARDRGTGNEKLFF. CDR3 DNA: TGCAGTGCTAGAGATCGCGGGACAGGGAATGAAAAACTGTTTTTT.

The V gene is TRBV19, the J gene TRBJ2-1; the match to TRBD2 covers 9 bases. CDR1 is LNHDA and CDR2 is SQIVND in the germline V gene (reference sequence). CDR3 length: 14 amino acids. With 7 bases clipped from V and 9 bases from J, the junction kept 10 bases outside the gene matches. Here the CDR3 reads CASKEVSGSFEQFF. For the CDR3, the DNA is TGTGCCAGTAAGGAGGTTAGCGGGAGTTTTGAGCAGTTCTTC.

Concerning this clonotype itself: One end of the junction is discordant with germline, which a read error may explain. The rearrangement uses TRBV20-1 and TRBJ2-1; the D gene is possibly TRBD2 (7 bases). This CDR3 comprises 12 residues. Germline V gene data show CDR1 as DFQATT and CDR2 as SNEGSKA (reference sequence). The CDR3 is CSARVGRDKTLF. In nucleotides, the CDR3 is TGCAGTGCTAGAGTAGGGAGGGACAAGACTCTCTTC.

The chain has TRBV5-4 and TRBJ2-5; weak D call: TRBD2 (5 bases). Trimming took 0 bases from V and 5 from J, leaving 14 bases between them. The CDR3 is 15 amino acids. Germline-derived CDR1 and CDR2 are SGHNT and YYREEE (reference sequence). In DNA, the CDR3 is TGTGCCAGCAGCTTGGGACGACCCGGGGTTGAGACCCAGTACTTC. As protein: CASSLGRPGVETQYF.

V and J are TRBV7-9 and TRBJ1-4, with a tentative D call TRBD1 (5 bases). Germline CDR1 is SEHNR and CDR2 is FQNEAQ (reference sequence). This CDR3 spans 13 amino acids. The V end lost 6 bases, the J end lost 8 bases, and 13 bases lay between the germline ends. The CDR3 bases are TGTGCCAGCAGGGGACCCATCCAGGAAAAACTGTTTTTT. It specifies CASRGPIQEKLFF.

The CDR3 DNA is TGTGCCAGCAGTTATCGCAGGCAGACCCAGTACTTC. Translation: CASSYRRQTQYF. This chain uses TRBV6-2 or TRBV6-3 with TRBJ2-5; D not certain. Trimming took off 3 bases at V and 6 bases at J, with 8 bases between the two ends. The CDR3 length is 12 residues. CDR1 and CDR2 (germline): MNHEY, SVGEGT.

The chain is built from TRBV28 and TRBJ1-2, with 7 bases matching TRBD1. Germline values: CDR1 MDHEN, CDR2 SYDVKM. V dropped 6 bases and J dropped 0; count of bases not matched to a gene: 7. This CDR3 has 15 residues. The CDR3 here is CASRKPGGSNYGYTF. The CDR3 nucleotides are TGTGCCAGCAGAAAACCAGGGGGATCTAACTATGGCTACACCTTC.

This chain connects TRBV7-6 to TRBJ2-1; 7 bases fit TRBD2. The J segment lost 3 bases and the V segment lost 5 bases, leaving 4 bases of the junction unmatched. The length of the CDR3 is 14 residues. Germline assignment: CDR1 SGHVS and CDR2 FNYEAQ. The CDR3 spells CASSGGGGYNEQFF. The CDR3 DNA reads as TGTGCCAGCAGCGGGGGGGGGGGCTACAATGAGCAGTTCTTC.